The 22 T cell receptor beta chains in this list originate from one sample, sequenced in a study of cytomegalovirus exposure and HLA in healthy donors. Primers for the PCR totalled 60 Vbeta and 13 Jbeta. Libraries were prepared by immunoSEQ multiplex PCR; TCRdb keeps only in-frame clonotypes and omits some of them. The ten most abundant clones cover about 2% of a sample with about 140,000 clones. Sequencing was done on a sample of PBMCs. These receptors were obtained from a woman under 30 in good health and CMV-seronegative.

This sequence joins TRBV19 and TRBJ2-1; a possible D gene is TRBD2 (6 bases). V lost 2 bases and J lost 7, with 12 bases in between. This CDR3 is 14 amino acids long. Germline V gives CDR1 LNHDA, CDR2 SQIVND (reference sequence). Written as DNA, the CDR3 is TGTGCCAGTAGTATATCCGGGAGTTCGAATGAGCAGTTCTTC. Translated: CASSISGSSNEQFF. Variable domain in full (rest from reference TRBV19 and TRBJ2-1): DGGITQSPKYLFRKEGQNVTLSCEQNLNHDAMYWYRQDPGQGLRLIYYSQIVNDFQKGDIAEGYSVSREKKESFPLTVTSAQKNPTAFYLCASSISGSSNEQFFGPGTRLTVL.

The J gene is TRBJ2-7, the V gene TRBV7-6; 8 bases align to TRBD2. The germline V gene encodes CDR1 SGHVS and CDR2 FNYEAQ. The CDR3 extends over 14 amino acids. J lost 4 bases, V lost 0 bases, and 2 bases had no gene match. The CDR3 is CASSLAGTSYEQYF. CDR3 nucleotide sequence: TGTGCCAGCAGCTTAGCCGGGACTAGTTACGAGCAGTACTTC.

The chain recombines TRBV5-1 with TRBJ1-1, with 7 bases matching TRBD1. J was trimmed by 6 bases and V by 6 bases; bases with no gene match: 14. The V gene's germline CDR1 is SGHRS and CDR2 YFSETQ. The CDR3 consists of 15 residues. CDR3 protein: CASTEGSGTGAEAFF. The CDR3 coding sequence is TGCGCCAGCACCGAGGGGAGCGGAACAGGGGCTGAAGCTTTCTTT.

This sequence joins TRBV10-2 and TRBJ1-5; 8 bases fit TRBD1. V was clipped by 10 bases and J by 3 bases; unmatched bases: 8. Germline V gene lookup returns CDR1 WSHSY and CDR2 SAAADI. The CDR3 runs 14 residues. The CDR3 nucleotides are TGCGCCACATCGGACAGGGTAATCAATCAGCCCCAGCATTTT. Amino acids: CATSDRVINQPQHF.

The CDR3 bases are TGTGCCACCAGCAGAGGGGGTAGCGGGAGGAGCACAGATACGCAGTATTTT. This sequence encodes CATSRGGSGRSTDTQYF. V gene TRBV15 combines with J gene TRBJ2-3, with 10 bases that match TRBD2. The CDR3 is made up of 17 amino acids. The trim removed 1 base at V and 0 bases at J, leaving 4 bases unmatched. Germline V lookup: CDR1 LNHNV, CDR2 YYDKDF (reference sequence). The full variable domain, rest sourced from reference TRBV15 and TRBJ2-3, is DAMVIQNPRYQVTQFGKPVTLSCSQTLNHNVMYWYQQKSSQAPKLLFHYYDKDFNNEADTPDNFQSRRPNTSFCFLDIRSPGLGDTAMYLCATSRGGSGRSTDTQYFGPGTRLTVL.

The chain couples TRBV16 to TRBJ1-1; the match to TRBD1 covers 9 bases. Germline V gene lookup returns CDR1 KGHSY and CDR2 FQNENV. The junction had 2 bases not matched to a gene; V was cut back by 1 base and J by 2 bases. The CDR3 loop spans 15 amino acids. The CDR3 nucleotides are TGTGCCAGCAGCCAATTGGGACAGGGAAACACTGAAGCTTTCTTT. Translating gives CASSQLGQGNTEAFF.

The chain joins TRBV5-5 to TRBJ1-5; D is unclear. Looked up from germline, CDR1 is SGHKS and CDR2 is YYEKEE (reference sequence). The CDR3 is 13 amino acids. V lost 2 bases to trimming and J lost 7 bases, with 10 bases between them. CDR3 nucleotides: TGTGCCAGCAGCTTCGGGATTAACCAGCCCCAGCATTTT. As protein: CASSFGINQPQHF.

V and J are TRBV27 and TRBJ1-3; D remains ambiguous. This CDR3 contains 14 residues. V dropped 5 bases and J dropped 0 bases, with 8 bases sitting between them. Germline V gene sequence: CDR1 MNHEY, CDR2 SMNVEV (reference sequence). The CDR3, as DNA: TGTGCCAGCAGTCAACACAGCTCTGGAAACACCATATATTTT. This codes for CASSQHSSGNTIYF.

V and J are TRBV6-1 and TRBJ2-5; D perhaps matches TRBD1 (6 bases). With the DNA end fitting TRBJ2-7 better, the J assignment may be wrong. Germline V lookup: CDR1 MNHNS, CDR2 SASEGT. There are 14 residues in the CDR3. CDR3 sequence reads: CASSEGSGVDEQYF. In DNA, the CDR3 is TGTGCCAGCAGTGAAGGGTCAGGGGTGGACGAGCAGTACTTC.

The V gene is TRBV19, the J gene TRBJ2-7; 11 bases are a match to TRBD2. Germline lookup yields CDR1 LNHDA and CDR2 SQIVND (reference sequence). The ends lost 5 bases at V and 3 bases at J; junction bases unmatched: 9. This CDR3 region has 16 residues. The CDR3 protein is CASSGLGTSGRYEQYF. The CDR3, as DNA: TGTGCCAGTAGTGGCCTCGGGACTAGCGGACGCTACGAGCAGTACTTC. Full variable domain (rest looked up from reference TRBV19 and TRBJ2-7): DGGITQSPKYLFRKEGQNVTLSCEQNLNHDAMYWYRQDPGQGLRLIYYSQIVNDFQKGDIAEGYSVSREKKESFPLTVTSAQKNPTAFYLCASSGLGTSGRYEQYFGPGTRLTVT.

The chain has TRBV7-3 and TRBJ2-1, with TRBD2 identical over 14 bases. This CDR3 has 14 residues. From germline, CDR1 is SGHTA and CDR2 FQGTGA. J gave up 9 bases and V 4 bases, and 2 bases lay outside the gene matches. CDR3 sequence (DNA): TGTGCCAGCAGCTCGGGACTAGCGGGAGCTGAGCAGTTCTTC. It encodes CASSSGLAGAEQFF.

The CDR3 reads CAIRGGQGDTGELFF. As DNA, the CDR3 is TGTGCCATCAGGGGAGGCCAGGGGGACACCGGGGAGCTGTTTTTT. This rearrangement joins TRBV10-3 to TRBJ2-2; D is possibly TRBD1 (7 bases). The V gene lost 6 bases and the J gene lost 3 bases, with 14 bases spanning the gap. Germline V gene sequence: CDR1 ENHRY, CDR2 SYGVKD. This CDR3 region has 15 residues.

The CDR3 protein is CASSLHGTGSYEQYF. DNA of the CDR3: TGTGCCAGCAGCTTACATGGGACAGGCTCCTACGAGCAGTACTTC. V and J are TRBV7-8 and TRBJ2-7, with 8 bases fitting TRBD1. Germline loops: CDR1 SGHVS, CDR2 FQNEAQ. V lost 2 bases to trimming and J lost 0 bases; unmatched junction nucleotides: 3. The CDR3 has 15 amino acids.

The genes are TRBV6-5 and TRBJ1-2; D perhaps matches TRBD1 (6 bases). V dropped 6 bases and J dropped 4 bases, with 15 bases sitting between them. CDR1 is MNHEY, CDR2 SVGAGI, per germline. The CDR3 totals 14 residues. CDR3 amino acids: CASSQGTLVYGYTF. Written as DNA, the CDR3 is TGTGCCAGCAGCCAGGGGACGTTGGTCTATGGCTACACCTTC.

The chain employs TRBV9 and TRBJ2-2; 8 bases are a match to TRBD2. V trimming: 4 bases; J trimming: 4 bases; junction bases outside the gene matches: 9. Germline lookup yields CDR1 SGDLS and CDR2 YYNGEE. The CDR3 length is 16 residues. The CDR3 reads CASSIGTSLSTGELFF. Written as DNA, the CDR3 is TGTGCCAGCAGCATTGGGACTAGTTTGAGCACCGGGGAGCTGTTTTTT.

The chain is built from TRBV7-2 and TRBJ1-3, with D uncertain. The CDR3 loop spans 12 amino acids. Trimming removed 6 bases from V and 4 bases from J, with 7 bases in between. Germline V gene lookup returns CDR1 SGHTA and CDR2 FQGNSA. The CDR3 nucleotides read TGTGCCAGCAGTCATGTGGGAAACACCATATATTTT. Residues: CASSHVGNTIYF.

In DNA, the CDR3 is TGTGCCTGGAGTCCTAGACTAGCGAGGCCCTACGAGCAGTACTTC. It codes for CAWSPRLARPYEQYF. This rearrangement joins TRBV30 to TRBJ2-7; 8 bases are shared with TRBD2. The germline gives CDR1 GTSNPN, CDR2 SVGIG (reference sequence). V lost 2 bases and J lost 2; bases outside the gene matches: 8. This CDR3 contains 15 residues.

As concerns this clone: Other DNA sequences from this sample encode an identical CDR3 as well. This chain connects TRBV11-3 to TRBJ1-1; a possible D gene is TRBD1 (5 bases). The CDR3 loop spans 13 amino acids. The germline gives CDR1 SGHNT, CDR2 YENEEA. The germline V and J ends were trimmed by 3 bases and 1 base, with 6 bases remaining between them. CDR3 nucleotides: TGTGCCAGCAGCTTGGGGCAGAACACTGAAGCTTTCTTT. Residues: CASSLGQNTEAFF.

The chain employs TRBV6-1 and TRBJ1-1; no clear D gene. Between the trimmed V and J ends, which lost 4 bases and 7 bases, there was a span of 13 bases. This CDR3 has 13 residues. Germline V CDR1 and CDR2: MNHNS, SASEGT. The CDR3 DNA reads TGTGCCAGCAGTGTAATAGGGAGATTTGAAGCTTTCTTT. Translation gives CASSVIGRFEAFF.

The rearrangement links TRBV19 to TRBJ2-3; 13 bases agree with TRBD2. Looked up from germline, CDR1 is LNHDA and CDR2 is SQIVND (reference sequence). After removal of 5 bases from V and 5 bases from J, the junction contained 7 bases not matched to a gene. CDR3 size: 16 residues. The CDR3 region has the DNA TGTGCCAGTAGTCCCAGGACTAGCGGGAGATTAGATACGCAGTATTTT. Translating gives CASSPRTSGRLDTQYF.

The chain carries TRBV7-9 and TRBJ1-3; tentatively, D is TRBD1 (6 bases). Germline V gives CDR1 SEHNR, CDR2 FQNEAQ (reference sequence). V lost 4 bases to trimming and J lost 4 bases, with 11 bases between them. The CDR3 consists of 14 residues. CDR3 residues: CASSSPGEGNTIYF. CDR3 DNA sequence: TGTGCCAGCAGCTCCCCAGGGGAAGGAAACACCATATATTTT.

The chain employs TRBV7-9 and TRBJ2-3; tentative D call: TRBD2 (7 bases). CDR1 is SEHNR, CDR2 FQNEAQ, per germline (reference sequence). CDR3 length: 14 residues. Trimming took off 6 bases at V and 4 bases at J, with 14 bases between the two ends. The CDR3 reads CASRERGGADTQYF. CDR3 coding DNA: TGTGCCAGCAGGGAGAGGGGGGGCGCAGATACGCAGTATTTT.